The 14 T cell receptor beta chains given below trace back to one sample, sequenced in a study of blood T cells in healthy people across ages. Next came a second PCR, run for about 6 to 11 cycles, which used a sample-barcoded 5' primer along with a J-beta primer mix. TCRdb independently ran MiXCR on the 5' RACE reads; one entry per CDR3 protein. The sample gives 760,000 or so distinct CDR3 sequences, 20% to 25% of which show up once; just under 9.5% is in the top ten. This sample was also put to use in a study of T cells of mothers and their children.

The sample taken for sequencing was blood. These receptors came from a boy aged 5-17 years in good health.

This clonotype has at least ten counts. The chain combines TRBV21-1 with TRBJ2-2; the table's TRBD1 call for D was not verified on the DNA. TRBV21-1 is termed a pseudogene. The CDR3 length is 16 residues. The CDR3 reads CASSIRDRPNTGELFF. Here the CDR3 DNA reads TGTGCCAGCAGCATACGGGACAGGCCGAACACCGGGGAGCTGTTTTTT.

This clonotype was seen just once. The chain combines TRBV25-1 with TRBJ2-1; D is possibly TRBD1 (6 bases). Trimming took off 8 bases at V and 6 bases at J, with 14 bases between the two ends. The CDR3 runs 13 residues. CDR1 and CDR2 from the germline V gene are MGHDK and SYGVNS. CDR3 amino acids: CASGETGFNEQFF. In DNA, the CDR3 is TGTGCCAGCGGGGAGACAGGTTTCAATGAGCAGTTCTTC.

This clonotype was detected a few times. V is TRBV20-1 and J is TRBJ2-7; 12 nucleotides agree with TRBD2. The CDR3 has 14 residues. Germline V gives CDR1 DFQATT, CDR2 SNEGSKA (reference sequence). V shed 6 bases and J 2 bases; nucleotides not matched to a gene: 5. The CDR3 spells CSALTSGGTYEQYF. The CDR3 nucleotides read TGCAGTGCCCTGACTAGCGGGGGAACCTACGAGCAGTACTTC.

The V and J genes are TRBV2 and TRBJ1-2; D is unresolved. Germline values: CDR1 SNHLY, CDR2 FYNNEI. Trimming took 7 bases from V and 2 from J, leaving 17 bases between them. The CDR3 is made up of 15 amino acids. The CDR3 loop reads CASITFRGLNYGYTF. Here the CDR3 DNA reads TGTGCCAGCATTACCTTTAGAGGGTTAAACTATGGCTACACCTTC.

In this sample, this clonotype turned up a few times. This chain joins TRBV7-9 and TRBJ2-5; D gene unclear. The CDR3 covers 12 residues. CDR1 is SEHNR and CDR2 is FQNEAQ in the germline V gene (reference sequence). V gave up 3 bases and J gave up 11 bases, with 13 bases separating them. As DNA, the CDR3 is TGTGCCAGCAGCTTGGGGTCCCAGAAGCAGTACTTC. It encodes CASSLGSQKQYF.

This clonotype came up a few times. The chain links TRBV20-1 to TRBJ2-7, with 9 bases aligning to TRBD1. Germline-derived CDR1 and CDR2 are DFQATT and SNEGSKA (reference sequence). The CDR3 is made up of 14 amino acids. The V segment lost 5 bases and the J segment 3 bases; nucleotides outside the gene matches: 8. The CDR3 reads CSAYPGTGNYEQYF. In DNA form, the CDR3 reads TGCAGTGCTTACCCCGGGACAGGGAACTACGAGCAGTACTTC.

The chain recombines TRBV7-8 with TRBJ2-3; D is uncertain. Germline V gene lookup returns CDR1 SGHVS and CDR2 FQNEAQ. V gave up 3 bases and J gave up 3 bases, with 13 bases separating them. The CDR3 covers 15 residues. The CDR3 nucleotides read TGTGCCAGCAGCTTTAACCCCTACAGTACAGATACGCAGTATTTT. This sequence encodes CASSFNPYSTDTQYF.

This clonotype occurred many times. The germline gene is not matched at one end of the junction; a read error may be the cause. This chain uses TRBV5-1 with TRBJ2-1; tentatively, D is TRBD2 (6 bases). This CDR3 has 14 amino acids. Germline V gives CDR1 SGHRS, CDR2 YFSETQ. The DNA of the CDR3 is TGTGCCAGCAGCCTGGGGGGACTTAACAATGAGCAGTTCTTC. Translated: CASSLGGLNNEQFF.

This sequence joins TRBV28 and TRBJ1-6, with D perhaps matching TRBD1 (6 bases). V gave up 5 bases and J gave up 11 bases, with 10 bases separating them. Per the germline V gene, CDR1 is MDHEN and CDR2 is SYDVKM. There are 12 residues in the CDR3. CDR3: CASSQQGPPLHF. CDR3 bases: TGTGCCAGCAGTCAACAGGGCCCACCCCTCCACTTT.

The chain is built from TRBV20-1 and TRBJ2-1; 9 bases agree with TRBD2. Per germline, CDR1 DFQATT and CDR2 SNEGSKA (reference sequence). V lost 1 base and J lost 7; bases outside the gene matches: 8. The CDR3 has 15 amino acids. CDR3 coding DNA: TGCAGTGCTAGAGGGGCTAGCGGGGCCGGGAATGAGCAGTTCTTC. Translating it yields CSARGASGAGNEQFF.

The J gene is TRBJ2-7, the V gene TRBV4-2; 9 bases fit TRBD2. The J call is uncertain, as TRBJ2-1 better fits the DNA end. CDR3 length equals 14 residues. Germline CDR1 reads LGHNA; CDR2 reads YNFKEQ. For the CDR3, the DNA is TGTGCCAGCAGCCAGGGGGGACTAGCAGATGAGCAGTTCTTC. Translation gives CASSQGGLADEQFF.

The chain is built from TRBV29-1 and TRBJ2-7, with D possibly matching TRBD2 (5 bases). V gave up 4 bases and J gave up 0 bases, with 7 bases separating them. The germline CDR1 and CDR2 sequences are SQVTM and ANQGSEA. The CDR3 totals 12 residues. Written as DNA, the CDR3 is TGCAGCGTTGGCGGGTACTCCTACGAGCAGTACTTC. Residues: CSVGGYSYEQYF.

This clonotype was picked up a small number of times. The J gene is TRBJ2-3, the V gene TRBV20-1; 9 bases line up with TRBD2. The CDR3 is 19 amino acids. Germline V gene data show CDR1 as DFQATT and CDR2 as SNEGSKA (reference sequence). Trimming at V came to 0 bases and at J to 1 base, leaving 14 bases not matched to a gene. The CDR3 loop is CSARDLSRRGGTRTDTQYF. CDR3 in DNA: TGCAGTGCTAGAGATCTTTCTCGGCGGGGGGGCACTCGCACAGATACGCAGTATTTT.

CDR3 nucleotides: TGCAGTGCTAGTCCGGCTAGCGGCTACGAGCAGTACTTC. This encodes CSASPASGYEQYF. V and J are TRBV20-1 and TRBJ2-7; 7 nucleotides line up with TRBD2. After removal of 3 bases from V and 3 bases from J, the junction contained 5 bases not matched to a gene. The germline CDR1 and CDR2 sequences are DFQATT and SNEGSKA (reference sequence). CDR3 length: 13 amino acids.